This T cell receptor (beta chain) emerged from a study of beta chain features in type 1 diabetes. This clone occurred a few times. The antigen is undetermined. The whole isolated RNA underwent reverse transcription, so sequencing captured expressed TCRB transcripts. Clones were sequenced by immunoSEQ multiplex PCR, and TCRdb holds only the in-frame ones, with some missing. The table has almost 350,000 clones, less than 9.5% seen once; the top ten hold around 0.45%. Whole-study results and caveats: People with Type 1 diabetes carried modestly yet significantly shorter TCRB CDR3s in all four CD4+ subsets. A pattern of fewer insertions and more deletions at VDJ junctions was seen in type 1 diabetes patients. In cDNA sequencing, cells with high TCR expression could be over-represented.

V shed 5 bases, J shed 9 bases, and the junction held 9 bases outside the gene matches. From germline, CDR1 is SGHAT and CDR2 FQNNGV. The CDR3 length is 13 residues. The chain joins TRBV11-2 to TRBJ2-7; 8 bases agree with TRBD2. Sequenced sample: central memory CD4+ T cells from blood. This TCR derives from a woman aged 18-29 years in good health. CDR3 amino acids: CASSPEREQRQYF. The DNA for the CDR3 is TGTGCCAGCAGCCCAGAGCGGGAGCAGCGGCAGTACTTC.